This note documents a single T cell receptor (beta chain) sequence. Its antigen is currently unknown. This sample was included in a study of T cell clonotyping in hematopoietic cell transplantation. Only in-frame clones appear in the TCRdb table, and some are missing; sequencing was by immunoSEQ multiplex PCR. The top ten clones hold roughly 1.8% of a sample with 65,000 to 80,000 clones, 90% to 96% of them seen once. Time point described: recipient sample about 28 days before transplant, after cytoreduction. Samples: about 28 days before transplant, then days 30, 100 and 180 after. Study-wide points: After transplant, recipient diversity fell while pathologically expanded clonotypes grew through day 180.

With 1 base clipped from V and 3 bases from J, the junction kept 4 bases outside the gene matches. Germline loops: CDR1 SQVTM, CDR2 ANQGSEA. The CDR3 loop spans 15 amino acids. The sequence was obtained from a woman between 50 and 59 years old with acute myeloid leukemia. Some clones in this sample may be carry-over from other donors' samples. The genes are TRBV29-1 and TRBJ1-2; TRBD1 aligns across 11 bases. Sample: peripheral blood mononuclear cells, taken before stem cell transplant. The CDR3 DNA is TGCAGCGTTGAAGCGGACAGGGGGCACTACTATGGCTACACCTTC. Protein product: CSVEADRGHYYGYTF.